This T cell receptor beta chain was sequenced in a study of blood T cell repertoires in COVID-19. Study background: COVID-19 samples collected from the United States, Italy and Spain covered acute and convalescent phases.

This CDR3 is 19 amino acids long. The J segment lost 9 bases and the V segment lost 4 bases, leaving 19 bases of the junction unmatched. Germline loops: CDR1 LNHDA, CDR2 SQIVND (reference sequence). In the original processing: Counts of nucleated cells, estimated from reference gene primer amplification, were obtained. The data were produced by immunoSEQ multiplex PCR, yet TCRdb's version contains in-frame clones alone and is incomplete. V, J and clone size derive from that table, while D and trimming were established from the DNA sequence. This sample has some 260,000 clones, with approximately 90% found just once.

The genes are TRBV19 and TRBJ2-1; 12 nucleotides align to TRBD2. Sequences were obtained from peripheral blood. The sequence derives from a woman in her thirties or forties who had recovered from COVID-19. In DNA form, the CDR3 reads TGTGCCAGTAGTAAGGCACGGGAGGCCACTAGCGGGAGGTGGGGTGAGCAGTTCTTC. The encoded protein is CASSKAREATSGRWGEQFF.